These T cell receptor beta chains were read from a single sample in a study of blood T cell repertoires in COVID-19. The assay was immunoSEQ multiplex PCR, and TCRdb's table has in-frame clones only and misses some. The sample includes about 110,000 clones, roughly 75% of them seen just once. Material: peripheral blood. These receptor sequences come from a human donor in a cohort sampled during active or convalescent COVID-19. CDR3s include the opening cysteine and the closing phenylalanine or tryptophan. The D gene is left open where the match is weak. Not every row has a clone size; where given, it reads once, few, many or a size class.

J: TRBJ1-5; size: -; V: TRBV20-1; D: -; CDR3: CSASRPNEEQPQHF; DNA: TGCAGTGCTAGTAGACCCAATGAGGAGCAGCCCCAGCATTTT
J: TRBJ2-3; size: once; V: TRBV21-1; D: -; CDR3: CASSATQGTHTDTQYF; DNA: TGTGCCAGCAGCGCAACACAGGGGACCCACACAGATACGCAGTATTTT
J: TRBJ1-3; size: -; V: TRBV7-9; D: TRBD1; CDR3: CASSQLEGQVPGNTIYF; DNA: TGTGCCAGCAGCCAACTGGAGGGACAGGTCCCTGGAAACACCATATATTTT
J: TRBJ1-5; size: -; V: TRBV11-2; D: TRBD1; CDR3: CASSAGTGSNQPQHF; DNA: TGTGCCAGCAGCGCCGGGACAGGGAGCAATCAGCCCCAGCATTTT
J: TRBJ2-7; size: -; V: TRBV7-9; D: TRBD2; CDR3: CASSRTSGSYEQYF; DNA: TGTGCCAGCAGCCGGACTAGCGGATCCTACGAGCAGTACTTC
J: TRBJ2-1; size: -; V: TRBV6-2/TRBV6-3; D: TRBD2; CDR3: CASSRPTSGKAVEQFF; DNA: TGTGCCAGCAGTCGGCCGACTAGCGGGAAGGCGGTTGAGCAGTTCTTC
J: TRBJ2-3; size: -; V: TRBV6-6; D: TRBD2; CDR3: CASSVPGGTDTQYF; DNA: TGTGCCAGCAGTGTACCGGGGGGGACAGATACGCAGTATTTT
J: TRBJ2-1; size: -; V: TRBV5-4; D: -; CDR3: CASSPSGHLSYNEQFF; DNA: TGTGCCAGCAGCCCCTCGGGACACCTTTCCTACAATGAGCAGTTCTTC
J: TRBJ2-7; size: -; V: TRBV5-1; D: -; CDR3: CASSLAGDSLPMEQYF; DNA: TGCGCCAGCAGCTTGGCGGGGGACAGCCTTCCAATGGAGCAGTACTTC
J: TRBJ1-1; size: -; V: TRBV5-1; D: -; CDR3: CASSSSTGLRMNTEAFF; DNA: TGCGCCAGCAGCTCGTCCACAGGGTTGAGAATGAACACTGAAGCTTTCTTT
J: TRBJ1-1; size: -; V: TRBV4-3; D: -; CDR3: CASSQDRLGQKAFF; DNA: TGCGCCAGCAGCCAAGATCGGTTGGGCCAGAAAGCTTTCTTT
J: TRBJ2-6; size: few; V: TRBV2; D: -; CDR3: CASSEGPGRAGANVLTF; DNA: TGTGCCAGCAGTGAAGGGCCCGGCAGGGCTGGGGCCAACGTCCTGACTTTC
J: TRBJ1-1; size: -; V: TRBV3-1/TRBV3-2; D: TRBD1; CDR3: CASRTVIGTGKGEAFF; DNA: TGTGCCAGCAGGACCGTGATTGGGACAGGGAAGGGTGAAGCTTTCTTT
J: TRBJ2-3; size: -; V: TRBV9; D: TRBD2; CDR3: CASSVGASGIADTQYF; DNA: TGTGCCAGCAGCGTAGGAGCTAGCGGGATCGCAGATACGCAGTATTTT
J: TRBJ2-7; size: -; V: TRBV30; D: TRBD2; CDR3: CAWAGGALSPYEQYF; DNA: TGTGCCTGGGCGGGGGGGGCCCTATCCCCCTACGAGCAGTACTTC
J: TRBJ2-5; size: -; V: TRBV9; D: TRBD2; CDR3: CASSVVGGGAVETQYF; DNA: TGTGCCAGCAGCGTAGTCGGCGGGGGGGCCGTGGAGACCCAGTACTTC
J: TRBJ2-1; size: -; V: TRBV9; D: -; CDR3: CASSVANYEQFF; DNA: TGTGCCAGCAGCGTAGCGAACTATGAGCAGTTCTTC
J: TRBJ2-7; size: -; V: TRBV6-2/TRBV6-3; D: TRBD1; CDR3: CASSLLRTGDYEQYF; DNA: TGTGCCAGCAGCCTACTTCGGACAGGGGACTACGAGCAGTACTTC
J: TRBJ1-5; size: once; V: TRBV11-2; D: -; CDR3: CASSLVPGNQPQHF; DNA: TGTGCCAGCAGCTTAGTTCCAGGCAATCAGCCCCAGCATTTT
J: TRBJ1-1; size: -; V: TRBV6-2/TRBV6-3; D: -; CDR3: CASSYASPMNTEAFF; DNA: TGTGCCAGCAGTTACGCCAGTCCCATGAACACTGAAGCTTTCTTT
J: TRBJ1-1; size: -; V: TRBV30; D: TRBD1; CDR3: CAWSHRQGMGAFF; DNA: TGTGCCTGGAGTCACAGACAGGGAATGGGAGCTTTCTTT
J: TRBJ2-1; size: -; V: TRBV11-3; D: -; CDR3: CASSFNRYRSNEQFF; DNA: TGTGCCAGCAGCTTTAACAGGTATCGGTCCAATGAGCAGTTCTTC
J: TRBJ2-7; size: -; V: TRBV6-6; D: -; CDR3: CASRPTPGAEQYF; DNA: TGTGCCAGCAGACCCACTCCAGGGGCCGAGCAGTACTTC
J: TRBJ2-3; size: -; V: TRBV23-1; D: TRBD1; CDR3: CASSHRQGQVSDTQYF; DNA: TGCGCCAGCAGTCACCGTCAGGGACAGGTGTCGGATACGCAGTATTTT
J: TRBJ2-1; size: -; V: TRBV19; D: TRBD2; CDR3: CASWGGSSGSYEQFF; DNA: TGTGCCAGTTGGGGGGGCTCTAGCGGGAGCTATGAGCAGTTCTTC
J: TRBJ1-1; size: few; V: TRBV5-1; D: -; CDR3: CASSLRYTGSPNTEAFF; DNA: TGCGCCAGCAGCTTGCGATATACAGGGTCGCCGAACACTGAAGCTTTCTTT
J: TRBJ1-1; size: few; V: TRBV7-9; D: TRBD1; CDR3: CASRVTGGLNTEAFF; DNA: TGTGCCAGCAGGGTCACAGGGGGACTTAACACTGAAGCTTTCTTT
J: TRBJ2-5; size: -; V: TRBV18; D: TRBD2; CDR3: CASSPIAGEVETQYF; DNA: TGTGCCAGCTCACCGATAGCGGGAGAAGTAGAGACCCAGTACTTC
J: TRBJ1-5; size: many; V: TRBV19; D: -; CDR3: CASSIEKGQPDEAQHF; DNA: TGTGCCAGTAGTATAGAAAAAGGACAGCCAGACGAAGCCCAGCATTTT
J: TRBJ2-1; size: -; V: TRBV7-2; D: TRBD2; CDR3: CASSSLLASYNEQFF; DNA: TGTGCCAGCAGTTCTCTACTAGCGTCCTACAATGAGCAGTTCTTC
J: TRBJ1-5; size: -; V: TRBV2; D: TRBD1; CDR3: CASRDRGSGNQPQHF; DNA: TGTGCCAGCCGGGACAGGGGAAGCGGCAATCAGCCCCAGCATTTT
J: TRBJ1-2; size: -; V: TRBV4-2; D: TRBD1; CDR3: CASSPGGAANYGYTF; DNA: TGTGCCAGCAGCCCAGGGGGAGCAGCAAACTATGGCTACACCTTC
J: TRBJ1-2; size: -; V: TRBV19; D: TRBD1; CDR3: CASSIRQGDGYTF; DNA: TGTGCCAGTAGTATAAGACAGGGTGACGGCTACACCTTC
J: TRBJ2-7; size: -; V: TRBV7-2; D: TRBD2; CDR3: CASRVTSGETYEQYF; DNA: TGTGCCAGCAGAGTTACTAGCGGGGAAACCTACGAGCAGTACTTC
J: TRBJ2-5; size: -; V: TRBV7-8; D: TRBD2; CDR3: CASSFNGGALETQYF; DNA: TGTGCCAGCAGCTTCAACGGGGGGGCCTTGGAGACCCAGTACTTC